Below are 8 T cell receptor beta chains sequenced from a single sample in a study of blood T cell repertoires in COVID-19. The data were produced by immunoSEQ multiplex PCR, yet TCRdb's version contains in-frame clones alone and is incomplete. The sample has under 150,000 clones; approximately 87% are singletons. Sequenced input: peripheral blood. These receptors were collected from a man in his fifties with active COVID-19.

This clone is a singleton in its sample. CDR3 protein: CATSRDIGGAGETQYF. Written as DNA, the CDR3 is TGTGCCACCAGCAGAGATATAGGGGGGGCTGGGGAGACCCAGTACTTC. The chain carries TRBV15 and TRBJ2-5, with D perhaps matching TRBD2 (7 bases). V lost 0 bases, J lost 5 bases, and 16 bases lay in between. Per germline, CDR1 LNHNV and CDR2 YYDKDF (reference sequence). There are 16 residues in the CDR3.

J is TRBJ1-5 and V is TRBV12-3 or TRBV12-4; 10 bases align to TRBD1. V lost 8 bases, J lost 7 bases, and 2 bases stayed unmatched. The CDR3 loop spans 12 amino acids. In nucleotides, the CDR3 is TGTGCCAGCCGGGACAGGGGACAGCCCCAGCATTTT. Translating it yields CASRDRGQPQHF.

The chain combines TRBV19 with TRBJ1-1; D is perhaps TRBD1 (6 bases). Germline V gene data show CDR1 as LNHDA and CDR2 as SQIVND (reference sequence). V was shortened by 5 bases and J by 0 bases, with 13 bases between the two germline ends. The CDR3 totals 15 residues. The CDR3 bases are TGTGCCAGTAGTGTACAGGGATGGGTGAACACTGAAGCTTTCTTT. Residues: CASSVQGWVNTEAFF.

This chain connects TRBV2 to TRBJ2-7; a possible D gene is TRBD1 (6 bases). Germline lookup yields CDR1 SNHLY and CDR2 FYNNEI. Trimming removed 7 bases from V and 7 bases from J, with 14 bases in between. This CDR3 spans 12 amino acids. For the CDR3, the DNA is TGTGCCAGCAACTCAGGGGCCTGGGAGCAGTACTTC. Its translation: CASNSGAWEQYF.

The rearrangement uses TRBV5-6 and TRBJ2-5; D not certain. CDR1 and CDR2 (germline): SGHDT, YYEEEE. V shed 1 base and J shed 5 bases, with 9 bases lying between them. This CDR3 has 13 amino acids. CDR3 nucleotide sequence: TGTGCCAGCAGCTTGCAGAGGTCTGAGACCCAGTACTTC. Protein: CASSLQRSETQYF.

This chain uses TRBV6-2 or TRBV6-3 with TRBJ2-1; D unclear. Germline assignment: CDR1 MNHEY and CDR2 SVGEGT. Trimming pared 0 bases from V and 3 bases from J, leaving 9 bases between. This CDR3 comprises 15 residues. CDR3 amino acids: CASSYSTVNYNEQFF. The CDR3 DNA reads TGTGCCAGCAGTTACTCTACAGTTAACTACAATGAGCAGTTCTTC.

The J gene is TRBJ1-5, the V gene TRBV7-8, with a possible D match to TRBD1 (5 bases). Looked up from germline, CDR1 is SGHVS and CDR2 is FQNEAQ. This CDR3 is 17 amino acids long. The ends were cut back, 3 bases at V and 2 bases at J, with 17 bases in the middle. The CDR3 DNA reads TGTGCCAGCAGCTTGAGAGCTCAGGGTGGGGGCAATCAGCCCCAGCATTTT. Translating it yields CASSLRAQGGGNQPQHF. Filled out from reference TRBV7-8 and TRBJ1-5, the complete variable domain reads GAGVSQSPRYKVAKRGQDVALRCDPISGHVSLFWYQQALGQGPEFLTYFQNEAQLDKSGLPSDRFFAERPEGSVSTLKIQRTQQEDSAVYLCASSLRAQGGGNQPQHFGDGTRLSIL.

The rearrangement links TRBV5-5 to TRBJ1-1; TRBD1 matches 8 bases. Looked up from germline, CDR1 is SGHKS and CDR2 is YYEKEE (reference sequence). The CDR3 runs to 17 residues. V shed 3 bases and J 1 base; nucleotides not matched to a gene: 11. This CDR3 reads CASSWEPTDRGNTEAFF. CDR3 in DNA: TGTGCCAGCAGCTGGGAACCTACTGACAGGGGGAACACTGAAGCTTTCTTT.